This T cell receptor (beta chain) was identified in a study of T cells in women clearing cervical HPV infection. Whole-study context: Donors had HPV16-related CIN3 or worse; 2 had invasive cancer. General study points: Cases carried less TRBV6-7 than controls: approximately 0.1% versus 0.16%.

The V end was cut by 1 base, the J end by 4 bases, with 13 bases between. CDR1 and CDR2 from the germline V gene are DFQATT and SNEGSKA (reference sequence). The length of the CDR3 is 14 residues. Prevalent HPV16 infections were excluded; only incident single HPV16 infections included. Average input was roughly 1,100 ng genomic DNA for immunoSEQ TCR beta CDR3 amplification. TCRdb's copy holds only in-frame clones and misses some; the assay was immunoSEQ multiplex PCR. In all, the sample yields approximately 35,000 clones. For this clone: Antigen unknown. From the germline J gene comes the end of the CDR3, since the read stops 3 residues before it.

Input material: blood buffy coat. The chain couples TRBV20-1 to TRBJ2-5; D possibly uses TRBD1 or TRBD2 (7 bases each). The sequence was obtained from a woman aged 18 to 75 with a cervical HPV16 infection that either progressed to CIN3+ or cleared (not recorded which). The CDR3 spells CSARVGRGRETQYF. Partial CDR3 DNA: TGCAGTGCTAGAGTTGGGAGGGGGCGAGAGACC.